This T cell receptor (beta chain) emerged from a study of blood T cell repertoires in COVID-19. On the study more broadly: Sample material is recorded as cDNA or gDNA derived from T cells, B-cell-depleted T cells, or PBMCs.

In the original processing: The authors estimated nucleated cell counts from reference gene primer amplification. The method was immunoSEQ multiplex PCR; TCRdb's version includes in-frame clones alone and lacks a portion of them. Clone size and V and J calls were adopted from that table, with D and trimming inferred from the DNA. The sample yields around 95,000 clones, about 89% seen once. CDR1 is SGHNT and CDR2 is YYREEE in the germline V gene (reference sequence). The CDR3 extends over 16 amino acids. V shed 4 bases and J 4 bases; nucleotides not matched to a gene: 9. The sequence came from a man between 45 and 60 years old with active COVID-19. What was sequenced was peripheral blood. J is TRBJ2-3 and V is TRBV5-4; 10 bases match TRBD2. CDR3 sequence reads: CASSLARTSGSDTQYF. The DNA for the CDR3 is TGTGCCAGCAGCCTCGCTAGGACTAGCGGATCAGATACGCAGTATTTT.